This T cell receptor beta chain is drawn from a study of human T cells and chemical hapten exposure. Stated time point: patch test 1, 2 weeks after DPC sensitization. Treatment given: therapeutic diphenylcyclopropenone sensitization with weekly scalp DPC. This clonotype has more than one count but fewer than ten. TCRdb fed the RACE reads into MiXCR, producing one record per CDR3 protein. The sample has some 83,000 distinct CDR3 sequences; over 8.5% are singletons. The length of the CDR3 is 16 residues. In germline, CDR1 is SQVTM, CDR2 ANQGSEA. After removal of 2 bases from V and 4 bases from J, the junction contained 7 bases not matched to a gene.

V is TRBV29-1 and J is TRBJ2-1; TRBD2 aligns across 11 bases. The clonotype was recovered from a woman between 50 and 59 years old with alopecia areata. Some clones in this sample may be carry-over from other donors' samples. This sample comprised whole blood, obtained in connection with sensitization to the hapten diphenylcyclopropenone (DPC). In nucleotides, the CDR3 is TGCAGCGTTGAAATCACTAGCGGGGGTTCATACAATGAGCAGTTCTTC. It translates to CSVEITSGGSYNEQFF.